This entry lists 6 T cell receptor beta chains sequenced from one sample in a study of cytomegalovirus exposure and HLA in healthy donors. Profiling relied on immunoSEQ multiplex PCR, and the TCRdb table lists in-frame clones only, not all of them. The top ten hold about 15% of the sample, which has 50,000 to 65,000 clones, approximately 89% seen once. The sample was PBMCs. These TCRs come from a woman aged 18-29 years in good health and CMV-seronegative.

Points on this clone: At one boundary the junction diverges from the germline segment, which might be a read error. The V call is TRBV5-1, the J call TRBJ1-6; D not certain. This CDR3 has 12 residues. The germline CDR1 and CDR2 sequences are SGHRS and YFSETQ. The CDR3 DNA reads TGCGCCAGCAGCTCCAATAATTCACCCCTCCACTTT. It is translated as CASSSNNSPLHF.

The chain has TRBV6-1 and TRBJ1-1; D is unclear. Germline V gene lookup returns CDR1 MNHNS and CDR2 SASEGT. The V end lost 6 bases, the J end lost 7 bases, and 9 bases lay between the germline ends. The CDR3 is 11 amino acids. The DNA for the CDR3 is TGTGCCAGCAGACAGACGGATGAAGCTTTCTTT. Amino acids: CASRQTDEAFF.

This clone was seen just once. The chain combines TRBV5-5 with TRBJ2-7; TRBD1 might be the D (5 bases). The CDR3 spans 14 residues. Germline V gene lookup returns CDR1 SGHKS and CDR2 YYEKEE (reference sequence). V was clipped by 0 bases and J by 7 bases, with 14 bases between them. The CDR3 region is CASSLDRSVEEQYF. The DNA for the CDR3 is TGTGCCAGCAGCTTGGACAGGTCGGTGGAAGAGCAGTACTTC.

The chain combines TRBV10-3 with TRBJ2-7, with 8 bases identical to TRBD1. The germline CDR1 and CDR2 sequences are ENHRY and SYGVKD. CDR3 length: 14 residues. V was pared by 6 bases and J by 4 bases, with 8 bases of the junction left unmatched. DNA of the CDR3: TGTGCCATCAGCTTGGACAGGGACAGGTACGAGCAGTACTTC. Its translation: CAISLDRDRYEQYF.

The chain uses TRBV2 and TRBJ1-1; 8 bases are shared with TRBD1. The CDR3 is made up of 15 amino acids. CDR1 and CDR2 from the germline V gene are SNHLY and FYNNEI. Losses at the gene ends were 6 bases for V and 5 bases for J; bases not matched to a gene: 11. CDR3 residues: CASRTRQGRRTEAFF. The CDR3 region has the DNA TGTGCCAGCAGGACCCGACAGGGGAGGAGGACTGAAGCTTTCTTT.

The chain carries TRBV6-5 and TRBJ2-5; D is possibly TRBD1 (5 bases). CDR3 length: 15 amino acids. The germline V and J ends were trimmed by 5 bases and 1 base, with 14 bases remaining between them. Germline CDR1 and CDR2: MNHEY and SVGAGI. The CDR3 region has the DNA TGTGCCAGCAGTCCGGACAACATTCTCCAAGAGACCCAGTACTTC. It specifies CASSPDNILQETQYF.